A single T cell receptor (beta chain) is shown here with its context. The sample holds one count of this clone. The target of this receptor is not known. No base quality information exists; no much larger clone differs at one position. Library prep was done by the immunoSEQ multiplex PCR assay. A mixture of 60 forward primers for TCR Vbeta segments and 13 reverse primers for TCR Jbeta segments was used in the multiplex PCR. The CDR3 region of rearranged TCR beta genes was amplified from genomic DNA by a multiplex PCR assay. On the Illumina HiSeq System, the amplified TCR beta libraries were sequenced as 87-base-pair reads. The paper's data handling went like this. In a later analysis, 70 million to 95 million unique TCR beta chains were counted across the 650 to 750 repertoires, and around 10 million of these chains were shared by at least two donors. Raw reads were error-corrected and collapsed into unique sequences with a nearest-neighbor algorithm that merged closely related sequences to remove PCR and sequencing errors. CDR3 sequences were aligned to IMGT reference sequences to assign V, D and J gene segments. For a sequence to be retained, a match of at least six nucleotides was required to both a V gene segment and a J gene segment. A rearrangement counted as productive if the CDR3 had no stop codons and remained in frame with V and J, and every other rearrangement counted as non-productive. CDR3 was defined according to IMGT convention as the region running from the second conserved V-encoded cysteine to the conserved J-encoded phenylalanine. Sequences without an unambiguous match to a single V gene segment were excluded from the earlier analysis of about 600 of the donors. In an earlier analysis of approximately 610 of the donors, V segments were called functional above 56.7% productive rearrangements and were called segregating when the between-donor standard deviation exceeded 5%. A statistical classification framework was developed to diagnose cytomegalovirus status using the catalog of TCR beta chain sequences. In a later analysis, TCR nucleotide sequences were compared against IMGT/GENE-DB human TR gene sequences so that V and J genes could be assigned. Using the TCRdist pipeline, a later analysis assigned CDR3 sequences along with most-parsimonious VDJ recombination scenarios. In a later analysis, every TCR beta chain was defined by the combination of its CDR3 amino acid sequence and its V-gene family, and reads without a unique V-gene family were dropped. To address suspected cross-contamination and a sequencing artifact, a later analysis removed around 600 highly shared, low-generation-probability nucleotide sequences. For each public chain, a later analysis derived a clonal expansion index from normalized ranks of inferred template counts within each repertoire. In a later analysis, generation probabilities were computed with a VDJ recombination model fitted to out-of-frame rearrangements, and the resulting probabilities were checked against IGoR. In a later analysis, hypergeometric tests were used to score TCR-TCR, TCR-HLA and TCR-CMV co-occurrence, with a repertoire-size bias correction applied to TCR pairs. A later analysis estimated false discovery rates by permuting HLA or CMV assignments 20 times. In a later analysis, co-occurring TCRs were grouped using DBSCAN, and TCRdist sequence similarity was added for clustering within HLA-allele-positive subsets. Repertoires with fewer than 30,000 or more than 120,000 public chains, plus five repertoires with anomalous nucleotide sharing, were excluded from co-occurrence clustering. TCRdb obtained this table from immuneACCESS and retained in-frame rearrangements with V and J assigned. These tables miss some clones; where compared with another copy, unresolved V genes account for less than half of the shortfall, and the remainder is unexplained. V and J calls plus clone size are reproduced from that table; the DNA served to infer D and trimming. In all, the sample holds 95,000 to 100,000 clones, and roughly four fifths of those were seen once. The top ten hold under 4% of the sample.

These data are taken from a study of cytomegalovirus exposure and HLA in healthy donors (dated by TCRdb to the late 2010s). Background for the entire study: An earlier analysis of approximately 640 of the donors reported 250 to 300 Gb of sequence data and 120 million or so unique TCR beta sequences from roughly 180 million T cells. The study profiled the T cell repertoires of 550 to 700 subjects by immunosequencing and related them to cytomegalovirus serostatus. In an earlier analysis of roughly 580 of the donors, high-throughput TCR beta sequencing was used to judge whether each TCR beta V gene segment behaved as functional or pseudogenic. Donor age, sex, ethnicity and CMV serostatus were compiled together with the repertoire data. The number of typed donors differed by locus: 629-630 for A, B, C, DRB1 and DQB1; 500 to 550 for DQA1; approximately 600 for DPA1; and around 490 for DPB1. A handful of DR-DQ haplotypes were handled as single units for association and clustering because linkage in the cohort was strong. A later analysis re-analyzed previously published TCR beta repertoires from 550 to 700 donors and added high-resolution HLA genotyping to study TCR occurrence patterns. Every repertoire in the discovery cohort had been generated on one and the same sequencing platform. On average, 235,054 unique TCR beta nucleotide sequences were sequenced per donor among fewer than 500 genotyped donors of the cohort, with roughly 18% of those sequences being non-productive. A separate validation cohort of approximately 130 different subjects was used in addition to the approximately 670-subject first cohort. To predict cytomegalovirus infection status, the study combined high-throughput TCR immunosequencing, statistical association of individual TCRs with disease status, and machine learning. A later genetic analysis took genome-wide SNP genotypes for about three fifths of the 666 donors and used that subset as a discovery cohort. An early release covering roughly 640 HLA-typed donors comprised 250 to 350 gigabases of sequencing data and tens of millions of unique TCR sequences. The genetic ancestry cluster associated with self-reported Caucasian donors included around four fifths of the approximately 400 genotyped donors. Rather than drawing on any new phenotypic data, the later analysis identified candidate immune exposures from TCR beta sequences and the way those sequences occurred across donors. The aim of the study was to test whether cataloging public T cell receptors could identify signatures of past pathogen exposure. HLA typing covered class I and class II loci at four-digit resolution. What the study reported, not specific to this receptor: According to a later analysis, TCR association rates differed among HLA loci, with DRB1 alleles showing the most associated TCRs and HLA-C alleles showing the fewest. In a later genetic analysis, fewer N-insertions in productive TCRs were reported among donors in an Asian-associated ancestry cluster than the roughly 640-donor mean. A later analysis found that most CMV-associated TCR beta chains appeared HLA-restricted, with HLA associations seemingly driven largely by CMV exposure. The classifier was reported to diagnose cytomegalovirus status with high specificity and sensitivity in both the original and validation cohorts. Because counts were too low, seventeen rarely observed V segments, including chromosome 9 orphons, were excluded from the earlier analysis of about 500 of the donors. The presence/absence analyses assumed that sequencing depth was roughly uniform across donors, and that assumption may not be true. A total of 150 or so TCR beta chains were listed by the study as associated with cytomegalovirus. This cohort had only TCR beta chains sequenced, and the lack of alpha or paired-chain data limited which features could be detected. Some IMGT-functional V segments, including TRBV6-2 and TRBV6-3, could not be told apart with the 87-base-pair reads, so those segments were excluded. In a later analysis, HLA-associated TCR beta chains showed more clonal expansion and lower generation probabilities than non-associated chains that were equally common. Strong co-occurrence of HLA alleles, especially DR and DQ, made assigning TCR associations to individual alleles difficult. Most TCR sequences were seen in very few donors, while some public TCRs were found in many individuals. It was suggested by the authors that the approach could potentially be generalized to other disease states and immunological phenotypes. In a later genetic analysis, a missense DCLRE1C variant was associated with V-gene and J-gene trimming of TCR beta chains, and the association was replicated in an independent cohort. Linkage disequilibrium might explain the correlated functional status among segregating V segments, but an unknown experimental factor could not be ruled out. A further reported finding was that TCR beta sequences accurately predicted the HLA-A and HLA-B alleles for most subjects in the first cohort. A later analysis reported that several top co-occurrence clusters appeared linked to parvovirus B19, influenza, CMV and Epstein-Barr virus. In an earlier analysis of roughly 500 of the donors, most TCR beta V segments appeared in productive rearrangements about 87% or about 30% of the time, broadly matching IMGT annotations. The sequencing pipeline was judged likely to have produced a cluster of highly shared sequence variants as a technical artifact. For the cohort, immune exposure information was limited to CMV serostatus. Because some donors lacked HLA typing at each locus, the association tests relied only on the typed subset. In vitro tests confirmed that three of the cytomegalovirus-associated TCR beta chains recognize cytomegalovirus antigens. At a false discovery rate of 0.05, a later analysis linked under 20,000 TCR beta sequences to specific HLA alleles.

The germline V gene supplies CDR1 SGHTA and CDR2 FQGNSA. V loses 4 bases, J loses 2 bases, and the germline ends lie 9 bases apart. The CDR3 runs 13 residues from the cysteine to the phenylalanine. This entry keeps only the CDR3 DNA: 39 bases, framed from base 1. The cohort was made up of several hundred healthy bone marrow donors. At the time of sampling, all cohort members were nominally healthy, though unrecorded immune exposures were likely present. The donor tested CMV seropositive, placing the donor among the 289 seropositive members of the cohort. A peripheral blood sample was provided by each donor, and peripheral blood mononuclear cells were used for TCR beta sequencing. The Qiagen DNeasy Blood Extraction Kit was used to extract genomic DNA from the blood cell samples.

Recombination linked TRBV7-2 to TRBJ2-7; the D gene is perhaps TRBD1, on 5 matching bases. The TCR originated in a female donor in good health and CMV-seropositive. The sequencing input was PBMCs. Here the CDR3 is given as CASSWGLTYEQYF. In nucleotide form, the sequence is TGTGCCAGCAGCTGGGGCCTTACCTACGAGCAGTACTTC.